The clone carrying this T cell receptor (beta chain) showed up just a few times. The antigen is unknown. CDR3 length equals 16 residues. V gave up 1 base and J gave up 5 bases; unmatched junction bases: 7. Germline CDR1 MGHRA, CDR2 YSYEKL. TCRdb reprocessed the RT-PCR reads via MiXCR and lists one record per CDR3 protein. The sample consists of about 530,000 distinct CDR3 sequences, roughly 13% of them appearing once. These data are taken from a study of response to subunit inactivated influenza vaccine. Regarding the study as a whole: The authors suggested that every seasonal influenza vaccination recruits few new T cells.

Sequenced here: PBMCs from blood, sampled about 40 days after vaccination. The chain has TRBV4-1 and TRBJ2-2, with 7 bases aligning to TRBD1. The receptor was isolated from a man aged 50 to 60 who received an inactivated influenza vaccine. Here the CDR3 reads CASSQVSGTATGELFF. For the CDR3, the DNA is TGCGCCAGCAGCCAAGTCTCCGGGACAGCTACCGGGGAGCTGTTTTTT.